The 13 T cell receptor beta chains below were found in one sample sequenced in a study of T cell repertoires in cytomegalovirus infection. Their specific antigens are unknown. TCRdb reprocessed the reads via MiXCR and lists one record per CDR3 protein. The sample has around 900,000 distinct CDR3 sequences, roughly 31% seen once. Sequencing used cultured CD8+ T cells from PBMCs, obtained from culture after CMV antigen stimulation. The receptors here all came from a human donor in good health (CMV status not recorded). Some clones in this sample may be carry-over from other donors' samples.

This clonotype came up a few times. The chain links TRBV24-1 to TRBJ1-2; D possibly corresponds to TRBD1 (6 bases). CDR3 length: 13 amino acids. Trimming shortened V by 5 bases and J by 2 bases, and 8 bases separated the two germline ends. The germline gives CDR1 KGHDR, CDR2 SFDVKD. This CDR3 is CATSATGNYGYTF. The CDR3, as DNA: TGTGCCACCAGTGCCACAGGGAACTATGGCTACACCTTC.

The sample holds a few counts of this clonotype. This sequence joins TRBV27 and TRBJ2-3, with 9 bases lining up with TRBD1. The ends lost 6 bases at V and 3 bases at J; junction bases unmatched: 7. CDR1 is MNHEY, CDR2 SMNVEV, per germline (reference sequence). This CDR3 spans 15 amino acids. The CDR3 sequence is CASRTSGQGTDTQYF. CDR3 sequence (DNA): TGTGCCAGCAGAACCTCTGGACAGGGGACAGATACGCAGTATTTT.

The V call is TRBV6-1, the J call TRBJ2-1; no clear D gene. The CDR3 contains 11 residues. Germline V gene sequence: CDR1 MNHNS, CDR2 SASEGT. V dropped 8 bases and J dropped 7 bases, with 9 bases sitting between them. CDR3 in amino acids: CASAEGNEQFF. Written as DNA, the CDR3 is TGTGCCAGCGCCGAAGGGAATGAGCAGTTCTTC.

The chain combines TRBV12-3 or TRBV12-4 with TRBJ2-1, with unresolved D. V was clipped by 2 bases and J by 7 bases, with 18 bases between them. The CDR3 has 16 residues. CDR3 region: CASSLIGSQLGNEQFF. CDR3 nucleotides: TGTGCCAGCAGTTTAATCGGCAGCCAGCTGGGGAATGAGCAGTTCTTC.

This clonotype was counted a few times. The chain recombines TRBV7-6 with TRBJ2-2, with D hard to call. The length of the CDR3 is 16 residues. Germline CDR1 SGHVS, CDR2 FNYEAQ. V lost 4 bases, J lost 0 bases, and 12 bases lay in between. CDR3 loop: CASSSRKATNTGELFF. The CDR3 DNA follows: TGTGCCAGCAGCTCGCGGAAGGCGACGAACACCGGGGAGCTGTTTTTT.

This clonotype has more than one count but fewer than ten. This CDR3 is CASSSHQGFTEAFF. The CDR3 nucleotides read TGTGCCAGCAGCTCACACCAGGGTTTCACTGAAGCTTTCTTT. The rearrangement links TRBV7-4 to TRBJ1-1, with D tentatively TRBD1 (5 bases). V was shortened by 4 bases and J by 4 bases, with 13 bases between the two germline ends. CDR1 SGHVT and CDR2 SQSDAQ come from the germline V gene. The CDR3 loop spans 14 amino acids. Looking up the rest from reference TRBV7-4 and TRBJ1-1 gives the full variable domain: GAGVSQSPRYKVAKRGRDVALRCDSISGHVTLYWYRQTLGQGSEVLTYSQSDAQRDKSGRPSGRFSAERPERSVSTLKIQRTEQGDSAVYLCASSSHQGFTEAFFGQGTRLTVV.

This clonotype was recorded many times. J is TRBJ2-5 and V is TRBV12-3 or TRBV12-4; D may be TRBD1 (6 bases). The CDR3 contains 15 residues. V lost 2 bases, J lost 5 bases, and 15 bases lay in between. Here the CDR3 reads CASSLPTGKGETQYF. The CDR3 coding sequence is TGTGCCAGCAGTTTACCTACAGGGAAAGGGGAGACCCAGTACTTC.

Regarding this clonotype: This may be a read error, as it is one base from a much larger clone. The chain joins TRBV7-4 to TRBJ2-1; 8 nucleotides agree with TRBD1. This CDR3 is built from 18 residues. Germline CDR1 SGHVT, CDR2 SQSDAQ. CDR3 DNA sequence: TGTGTCAGCAGCTTCGGACAGGGTTTACGGTCGGGGTACAATGAGCAGTTCTTC. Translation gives CVSSFGQGLRSGYNEQFF.

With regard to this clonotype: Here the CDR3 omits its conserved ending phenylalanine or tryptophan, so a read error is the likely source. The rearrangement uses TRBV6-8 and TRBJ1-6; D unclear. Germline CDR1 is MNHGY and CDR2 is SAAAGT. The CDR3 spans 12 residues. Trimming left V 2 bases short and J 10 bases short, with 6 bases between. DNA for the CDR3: TGTGCCAGCAGTTACGGGGAGTCACCCCTCCACGTT. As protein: CASSYGESPLHV.

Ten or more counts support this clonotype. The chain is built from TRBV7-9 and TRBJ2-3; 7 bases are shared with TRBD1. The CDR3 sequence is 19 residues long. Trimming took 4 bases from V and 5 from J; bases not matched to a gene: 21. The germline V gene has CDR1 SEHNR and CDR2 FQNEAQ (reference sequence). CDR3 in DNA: TGTGCCAGCAGCTCCCCGATGGCCGGCCCGACAGGGAATATAGATACGCAGTATTTT. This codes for CASSSPMAGPTGNIDTQYF.

This CDR3 reads CASTSAHGYTF. CDR3 sequence (DNA): TGTGCCAGCACCTCCGCTCATGGCTACACCTTC. The chain links TRBV25-1 to TRBJ1-2, with D uncertain. Trimming shortened V by 7 bases and J by 6 bases, and 9 bases separated the two germline ends. Germline V gives CDR1 MGHDK, CDR2 SYGVNS. This CDR3 comprises 11 residues.

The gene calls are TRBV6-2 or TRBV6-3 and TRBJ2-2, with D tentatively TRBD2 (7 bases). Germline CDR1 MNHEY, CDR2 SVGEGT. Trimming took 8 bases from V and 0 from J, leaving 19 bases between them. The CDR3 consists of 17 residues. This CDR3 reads CASWGQNGTTNTGELFF. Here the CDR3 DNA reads TGTGCCAGCTGGGGGCAAAACGGGACTACGAACACCGGGGAGCTGTTTTTT.

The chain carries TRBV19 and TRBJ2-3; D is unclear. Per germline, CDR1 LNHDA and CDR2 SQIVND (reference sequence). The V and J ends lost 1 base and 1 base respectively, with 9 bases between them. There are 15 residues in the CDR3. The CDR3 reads CASSIGNRGTDTQYF. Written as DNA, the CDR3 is TGTGCCAGTAGTATAGGGAATAGGGGCACAGATACGCAGTATTTT.